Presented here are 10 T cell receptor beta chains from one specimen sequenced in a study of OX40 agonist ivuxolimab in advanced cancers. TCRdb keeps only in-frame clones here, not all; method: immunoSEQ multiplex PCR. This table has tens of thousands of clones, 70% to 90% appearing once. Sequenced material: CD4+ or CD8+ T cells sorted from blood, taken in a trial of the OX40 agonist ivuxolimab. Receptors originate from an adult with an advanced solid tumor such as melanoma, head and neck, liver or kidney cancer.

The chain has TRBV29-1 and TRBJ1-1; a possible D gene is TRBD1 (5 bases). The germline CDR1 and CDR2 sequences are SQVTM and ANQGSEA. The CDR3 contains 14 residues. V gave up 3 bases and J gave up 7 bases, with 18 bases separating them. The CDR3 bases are TGCAGCGTTGAGAAGGTTGCAGGGACGGGTGAAGCTTTCTTT. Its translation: CSVEKVAGTGEAFF.

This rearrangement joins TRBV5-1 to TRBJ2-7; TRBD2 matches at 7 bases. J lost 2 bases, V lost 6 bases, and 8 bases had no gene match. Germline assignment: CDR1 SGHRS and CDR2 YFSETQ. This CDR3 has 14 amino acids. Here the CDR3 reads CASTLTAGTYEQYF. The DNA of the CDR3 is TGCGCCAGCACCCTTACAGCGGGGACCTACGAGCAGTACTTC.

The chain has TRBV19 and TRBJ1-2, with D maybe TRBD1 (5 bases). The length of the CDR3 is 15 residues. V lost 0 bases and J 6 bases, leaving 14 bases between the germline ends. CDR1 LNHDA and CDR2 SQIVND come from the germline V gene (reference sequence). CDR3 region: CASSIDRGQGDGYTF. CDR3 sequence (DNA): TGTGCCAGTAGTATAGATAGAGGGCAGGGAGATGGCTACACCTTC.

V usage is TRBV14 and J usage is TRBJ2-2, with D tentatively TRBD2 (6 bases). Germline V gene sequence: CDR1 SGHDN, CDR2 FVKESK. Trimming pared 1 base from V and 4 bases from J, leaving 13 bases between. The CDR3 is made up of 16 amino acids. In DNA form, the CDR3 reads TGTGCCAGCAGCCAAGTTCGCGGGACGGGCACCGGGGAGCTGTTTTTT. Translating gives CASSQVRGTGTGELFF.

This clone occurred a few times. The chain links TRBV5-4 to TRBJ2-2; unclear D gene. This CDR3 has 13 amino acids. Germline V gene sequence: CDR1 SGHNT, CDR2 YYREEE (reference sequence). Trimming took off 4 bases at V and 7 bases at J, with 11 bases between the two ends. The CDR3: CASSVLSSGELFF. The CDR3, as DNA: TGTGCCAGCAGCGTTCTTTCCAGCGGGGAGCTGTTTTTT.

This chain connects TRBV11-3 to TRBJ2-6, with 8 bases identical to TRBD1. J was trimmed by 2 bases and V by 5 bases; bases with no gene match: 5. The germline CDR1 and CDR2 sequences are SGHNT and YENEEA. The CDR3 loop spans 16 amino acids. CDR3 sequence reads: CASSLGQVTGANVLTF. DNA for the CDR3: TGTGCCAGCAGCCTGGGACAGGTGACTGGGGCCAACGTCCTGACTTTC.

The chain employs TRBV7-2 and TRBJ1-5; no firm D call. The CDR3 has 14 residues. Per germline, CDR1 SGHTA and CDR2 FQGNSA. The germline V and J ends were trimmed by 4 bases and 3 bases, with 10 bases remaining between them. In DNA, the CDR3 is TGTGCCAGCAGCTCCCTGACGGCCAATCAGCCCCAGCATTTT. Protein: CASSSLTANQPQHF.

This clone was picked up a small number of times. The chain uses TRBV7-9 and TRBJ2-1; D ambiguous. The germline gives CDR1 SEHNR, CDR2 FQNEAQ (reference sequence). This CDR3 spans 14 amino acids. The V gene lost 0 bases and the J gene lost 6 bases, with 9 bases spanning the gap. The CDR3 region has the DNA TGTGCCAGCAGCTTAGCCTCCCTTGGCAATGAGCAGTTCTTC. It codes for CASSLASLGNEQFF.

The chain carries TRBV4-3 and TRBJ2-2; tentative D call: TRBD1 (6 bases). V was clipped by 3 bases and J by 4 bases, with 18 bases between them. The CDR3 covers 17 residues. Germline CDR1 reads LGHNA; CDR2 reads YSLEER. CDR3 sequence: CASSQNPQGRGTGELFF. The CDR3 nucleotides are TGCGCCAGCAGCCAGAATCCACAGGGTAGGGGCACCGGGGAGCTGTTTTTT.

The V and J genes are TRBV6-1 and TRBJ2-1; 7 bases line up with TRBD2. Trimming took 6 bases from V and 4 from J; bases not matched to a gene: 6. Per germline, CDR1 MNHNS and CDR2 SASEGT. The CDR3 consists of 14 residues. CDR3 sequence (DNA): TGTGCCAGCAGCTTGACGGGACTATACAATGAGCAGTTCTTC. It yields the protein CASSLTGLYNEQFF.